A single sample is the source of the 23 T cell receptor beta chains below, sequenced in a study of CD8 T cells in Susac syndrome. RNA amounts of about 0.5 to 1 ug underwent reverse transcription with random hexamers. TCRdb used MiXCR to reprocess the immunoSEQ multiplex PCR reads, holding one entry per CDR3 protein. The table lists about 240,000 distinct CDR3 sequences, 96% of them singletons. Material: CD4+ T cells from PBMCs. The receptors originated from a human donor with Susac syndrome.

CDR3 residues: CSAANPPGGKNEKLFF. The DNA for the CDR3 is TGCAGTGCTGCCAACCCGCCGGGTGGGAAAAATGAAAAACTGTTTTTT. The V and J genes are TRBV20-1 and TRBJ1-4; no firm D call. Germline V gene sequence: CDR1 DFQATT, CDR2 SNEGSKA (reference sequence). V lost 5 bases, J lost 5 bases, and 21 bases lay in between. There are 16 residues in the CDR3.

This chain uses TRBV20-1 with TRBJ2-7; 7 bases fit TRBD2. V lost 6 bases and J lost 3; bases outside the gene matches: 8. CDR3 length equals 13 residues. CDR1 is DFQATT and CDR2 is SNEGSKA in the germline V gene (reference sequence). CDR3 amino acids: CSAGDGLGYEQYF. The CDR3 region has the DNA TGCAGTGCCGGGGACGGACTAGGCTACGAGCAGTACTTC.

The J gene is TRBJ2-1, the V gene TRBV5-1; D gene uncertain. V was cut by 0 bases and J by 10 bases, with 5 bases left in between. CDR1 SGHRS and CDR2 YFSETQ come from the germline V gene. The CDR3 totals 11 residues. This CDR3 is CASSLEAEQFF. In nucleotides, the CDR3 is TGCGCCAGCAGCTTGGAGGCCGAGCAGTTCTTC.

This clonotype was detected once. The chain combines TRBV25-1 with TRBJ2-7; maybe TRBD1 (5 bases). Between the trimmed V and J ends, which lost 6 bases and 2 bases, there was a span of 20 bases. Germline assignment: CDR1 MGHDK and CDR2 SYGVNS. The CDR3 is 16 amino acids. CDR3: CASSSMGQGKAYEQYF. As DNA, the CDR3 is TGTGCCAGCAGCTCAATGGGGCAGGGAAAAGCCTACGAGCAGTACTTC.

The chain employs TRBV12-3 or TRBV12-4 and TRBJ1-3; tentatively, D is TRBD1 (5 bases). This CDR3 spans 14 amino acids. Trimming took 6 bases from V and 4 from J, leaving 13 bases between them. The CDR3 reads CASRGRGRGNTIYF. CDR3 nucleotides: TGTGCCAGCAGAGGTCGGGGACGGGGAAACACCATATATTTT.

The J gene is TRBJ1-2, the V gene TRBV6-5; a possible D gene is TRBD1 (6 bases). The CDR3 length is 13 residues. CDR1 and CDR2 from the germline V gene are MNHEY and SVGAGI. Trimming took 5 bases from V and 4 from J, leaving 11 bases between them. The CDR3 sequence is CASSQGRVYGYTF. DNA for the CDR3: TGTGCCAGCAGTCAGGGGAGGGTCTATGGCTACACCTTC.

The chain links TRBV24-1 to TRBJ2-3, with unresolved D. The V gene's germline CDR1 is KGHDR and CDR2 SFDVKD. Trimming took off 4 bases at V and 5 bases at J, with 6 bases between the two ends. CDR3 length equals 12 residues. CDR3: CATSDRLDTQYF. The CDR3 DNA follows: TGTGCCACCAGTGACAGACTAGATACGCAGTATTTT.

The V gene is TRBV14, the J gene TRBJ2-7; 10 positions match TRBD1. V lost 2 bases to trimming and J lost 1 base; unmatched junction nucleotides: 2. CDR1 is SGHDN and CDR2 is FVKESK in the germline V gene. The CDR3 loop spans 15 amino acids. The CDR3 protein is CASSQWTGGSYEQYF. The CDR3, as DNA: TGTGCCAGCAGCCAATGGACAGGGGGGTCCTACGAGCAGTACTTC.

The rearrangement links TRBV5-1 to TRBJ2-2; D assignment may be TRBD1 or TRBD2 (5 bases each). The length of the CDR3 is 16 residues. Germline loops: CDR1 SGHRS, CDR2 YFSETQ. V was cut by 4 bases and J by 4 bases, with 17 bases left in between. The CDR3 protein is CASSPRGPVTTGELFF. In DNA, the CDR3 is TGCGCCAGCAGCCCTCGGGGCCCAGTCACCACCGGGGAGCTGTTTTTT.

The chain is built from TRBV29-1 and TRBJ1-2, with D unresolved. Germline V lookup: CDR1 SQVTM, CDR2 ANQGSEA. Between the trimmed V and J ends, which lost 2 bases and 7 bases, there was a span of 14 bases. CDR3 size: 13 residues. The CDR3 reads CSVELSRSGGYTF. The CDR3 DNA reads TGCAGCGTTGAATTGAGCCGGTCTGGTGGCTACACCTTC.

The chain joins TRBV28 to TRBJ1-4; D gene unclear. CDR3 length: 13 residues. V lost 1 base and J 8 bases, leaving 8 bases between the germline ends. Germline CDR1 reads MDHEN; CDR2 reads SYDVKM. CDR3 loop: CASSLYTSEKLFF. The CDR3 bases are TGTGCCAGCAGTTTATACACCTCCGAAAAACTGTTTTTT.

The V and J genes are TRBV6-5 and TRBJ2-1; D remains unclear. Germline V CDR1 and CDR2: MNHEY, SVGAGI. Between the trimmed V and J ends, which lost 4 bases and 8 bases, there was a span of 15 bases. The CDR3 totals 14 residues. The CDR3 region is CASSSRVTRDEQFF. CDR3 DNA: TGTGCCAGCAGTTCTCGGGTTACACGGGATGAGCAGTTCTTC.

The chain employs TRBV20-1 and TRBJ2-1; D is perhaps TRBD1 (6 bases). V was shortened by 8 bases and J by 8 bases, with 22 bases between the two germline ends. CDR1 is DFQATT and CDR2 is SNEGSKA in the germline V gene (reference sequence). The CDR3 has 14 amino acids. This CDR3 reads CSTDWGPNADEQFF. The CDR3 region has the DNA TGCAGTACCGACTGGGGGCCTAACGCCGATGAGCAGTTCTTC.

The chain couples TRBV16 to TRBJ2-6; D is ambiguous. The V end was cut by 1 base, the J end by 1 base, with 8 bases between. CDR3 length: 16 residues. Germline V CDR1 and CDR2: KGHSY, FQNENV. DNA for the CDR3: TGTGCCAGCAGCCAATTATTCGGTTCTGGGGCCAACGTCCTGACTTTC. Its translation is CASSQLFGSGANVLTF.

This chain joins TRBV28 and TRBJ1-2; tentative D call: TRBD1 (5 bases). V lost 6 bases to trimming and J lost 9 bases, with 20 bases between them. Germline CDR1 and CDR2: MDHEN and SYDVKM. This CDR3 is 14 amino acids long. CDR3 sequence reads: CASSATGTSGSYTF. The CDR3 DNA is TGTGCCAGCAGCGCGACCGGGACGTCTGGCAGCTACACCTTC.

This clonotype was detected once. The chain combines TRBV29-1 with TRBJ1-1; 9 nucleotides match TRBD1. Germline trimming cut 4 bases from V and 0 bases from J; bases unmatched to any gene: 6. The CDR3 has 15 residues. Germline V lookup: CDR1 SQVTM, CDR2 ANQGSEA. Here the CDR3 reads CSVVTGGGLNTEAFF. The CDR3 coding sequence is TGCAGCGTTGTAACAGGGGGCGGGTTGAACACTGAAGCTTTCTTT. Full variable domain (rest looked up from reference TRBV29-1 and TRBJ1-1): SAVISQKPSRDICQRGTSLTIQCQVDSQVTMMFWYRQQPGQSLTLIATANQGSEATYESGFVIDKFPISRPNLTFSTLTVSNMSPEDSSIYLCSVVTGGGLNTEAFFGQGTRLTVV.

The rearrangement joins TRBV20-1 to TRBJ2-7; 8 bases are a match to TRBD1. CDR3 length: 12 amino acids. V shed 3 bases, J shed 5 bases, and the junction held 3 bases outside the gene matches. From germline, CDR1 is DFQATT and CDR2 SNEGSKA (reference sequence). This CDR3 reads CSASDRGNEQYF. The CDR3 coding sequence is TGCAGTGCTAGCGACAGGGGCAACGAGCAGTACTTC.

The rearrangement uses TRBV5-4 and TRBJ1-2; D perhaps matches TRBD1 (5 bases). With 1 base removed from V and 8 bases from J, the gap between germline ends came to 12 bases. The CDR3 extends over 13 amino acids. CDR1 is SGHNT and CDR2 is YYREEE in the germline V gene (reference sequence). CDR3 sequence: CASSLRGMWGYTF. DNA of the CDR3: TGTGCCAGCAGCTTGAGGGGAATGTGGGGCTACACCTTC.

This rearrangement joins TRBV30 to TRBJ2-7, with TRBD1 matching 12 bases. Germline trimming cut 5 bases from V and 3 bases from J; bases unmatched to any gene: 5. CDR1 is GTSNPN, CDR2 SVGIG, per germline (reference sequence). CDR3 length equals 14 residues. The CDR3 DNA reads as TGTGCCTGGGGGCGGGACAGGGGGCTCTACGAGCAGTACTTC. It codes for CAWGRDRGLYEQYF. The entire variable domain, with the rest obtained from reference TRBV30 and TRBJ2-7, is as follows: SQTIHQWPATLVQPVGSPLSLECTVEGTSNPNLYWYRQAAGRGLQLLFYSVGIGQISSEVPQNLSASRPQDRQFILSSKKLLLSDSGFYLCAWGRDRGLYEQYFGPGTRLTVT.

The genes are TRBV20-1 and TRBJ2-7, with a tentative D call TRBD1 (6 bases). Trimming cost V 3 bases and J 2 bases, with 14 bases left between them. Germline V gene lookup returns CDR1 DFQATT and CDR2 SNEGSKA (reference sequence). This CDR3 comprises 14 residues. In nucleotides, the CDR3 is TGCAGTGCTAGGATGGACAGAGCGACCTACGAGCAGTACTTC. Protein sequence: CSARMDRATYEQYF.

The V and J genes are TRBV7-3 and TRBJ2-6; D is perhaps TRBD1 (6 bases). Germline assignment: CDR1 SGHTA and CDR2 FQGTGA. The CDR3 sequence is 15 residues long. Trimming removed 4 bases from V and 4 bases from J, with 11 bases in between. In DNA, the CDR3 is TGTGCCAGCAGCTCAGGGGCCTCGGGGGCCAACGTCCTGACTTTC. Its translation: CASSSGASGANVLTF.

V gene TRBV12-3 or TRBV12-4 combines with J gene TRBJ2-1; D may be TRBD2 (5 bases). The CDR3 extends over 13 amino acids. V was shortened by 4 bases and J by 9 bases, with 13 bases between the two germline ends. CDR3 sequence (DNA): TGTGCCAGCAGTTGGGCCCCCCGGGGTGAGCAGTTCTTC. Protein sequence: CASSWAPRGEQFF.

The V gene is TRBV20-1, the J gene TRBJ2-7, with 8 positions matching TRBD2. Germline V gene lookup returns CDR1 DFQATT and CDR2 SNEGSKA (reference sequence). This CDR3 is built from 14 residues. J was trimmed by 3 bases and V by 6 bases; bases with no gene match: 10. Here the CDR3 reads CSAPYTGGIYEQYF. DNA for the CDR3: TGCAGTGCCCCCTACACGGGAGGGATCTACGAGCAGTACTTC.